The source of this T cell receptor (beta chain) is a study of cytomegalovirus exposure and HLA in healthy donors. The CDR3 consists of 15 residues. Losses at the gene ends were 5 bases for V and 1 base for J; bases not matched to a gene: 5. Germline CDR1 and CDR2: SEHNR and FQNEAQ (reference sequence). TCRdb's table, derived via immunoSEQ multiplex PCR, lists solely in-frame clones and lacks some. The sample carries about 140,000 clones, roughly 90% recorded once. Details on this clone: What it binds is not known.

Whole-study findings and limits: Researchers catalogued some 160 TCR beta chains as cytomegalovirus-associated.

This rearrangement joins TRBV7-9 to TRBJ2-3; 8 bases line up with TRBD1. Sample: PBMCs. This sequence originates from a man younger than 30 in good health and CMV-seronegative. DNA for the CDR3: TGTGCCAGCAGCCCCCGGACAGGGCGCACAGATACGCAGTATTTT. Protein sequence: CASSPRTGRTDTQYF.